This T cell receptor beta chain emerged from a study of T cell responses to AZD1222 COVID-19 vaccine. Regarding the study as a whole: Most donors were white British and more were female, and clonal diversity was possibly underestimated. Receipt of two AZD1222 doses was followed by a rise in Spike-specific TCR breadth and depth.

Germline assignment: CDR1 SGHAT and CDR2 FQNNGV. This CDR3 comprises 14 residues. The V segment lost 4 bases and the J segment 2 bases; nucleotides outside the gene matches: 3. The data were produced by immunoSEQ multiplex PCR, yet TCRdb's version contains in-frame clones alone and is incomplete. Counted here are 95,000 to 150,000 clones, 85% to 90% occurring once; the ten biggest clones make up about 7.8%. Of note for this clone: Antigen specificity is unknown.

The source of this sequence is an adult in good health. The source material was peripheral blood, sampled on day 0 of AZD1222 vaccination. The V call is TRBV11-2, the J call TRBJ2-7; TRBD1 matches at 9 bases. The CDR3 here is CASSSTGGPYEQYF. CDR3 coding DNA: TGTGCCAGCAGCTCTACAGGGGGCCCCTACGAGCAGTACTTC.